The rows below give T cell receptor beta chains drawn from one sample of a study of technical replicates of blood from several donors. Assay: immunoSEQ multiplex PCR; the TCRdb copy retains only in-frame clones and omits some. The sample consists of about 48,000 clones, around 90% of them appearing once. Sequencing was done on a sample of PBMCs. All receptors come from a human donor in good health. Some clones in this sample may be carry-over from other donors' samples. Each CDR3 is given with its conserved first and last residue. D genes are given only for firm matches. Clone size is shown for a subset of rows, as once, few, many or a class of expanded clone.

TRBJ2-7,NA,NA,TRBV7-9,CASSRAFIGDYEQYF,TGTGCCAGCAGCCGGGCATTTATCGGGGACTACGAGCAGTACTTC
TRBJ1-1,NA,once,TRBV12-5,CASGLDLDREAFF,TGTGCTAGTGGTTTGGATTTAGACAGGGAAGCTTTCTTT
TRBJ2-1,TRBD2,NA,TRBV4-3,CASSQRGPAGGSSYNEQFF,TGCGCCAGCAGCCAAAGGGGGCCAGCGGGGGGCTCCTCCTACAATGAGCAGTTCTTC
TRBJ2-1,TRBD2,few,TRBV2,CASKGAGEREQFF,TGTGCCAGCAAAGGGGCGGGGGAGCGGGAGCAGTTCTTC
TRBJ1-5,NA,NA,TRBV7-9,CASSSGLQGNQPQHF,TGTGCCAGCAGCTCAGGACTGCAGGGCAATCAGCCCCAGCATTTT
TRBJ2-7,NA,NA,TRBV5-1,CASSSTELGSYEQYF,TGCGCCAGCAGCTCGACAGAGCTCGGCTCCTACGAGCAGTACTTC
TRBJ2-7,NA,NA,TRBV27,CASSSQGSLYEQYF,TGTGCCAGCAGTTCACAGGGCTCGTTGTACGAGCAGTACTTC
TRBJ2-2,NA,once,TRBV5-1,CASSFRGKDGELFF,TGCGCCAGCAGCTTCCGGGGGAAGGACGGGGAGCTGTTTTTT
TRBJ2-7,TRBD2,NA,TRBV7-2,CASSLVGLAGGPYEQYF,TGTGCCAGCAGCTTAGTTGGGCTAGCGGGAGGGCCGTACGAGCAGTACTTC
TRBJ1-5,TRBD1,NA,TRBV10-1,CASSEWDRGVVQPQHF,TGCGCCAGCAGTGAATGGGACAGGGGGGTTGTTCAGCCCCAGCATTTT
TRBJ2-1,NA,once,TRBV9,CASSVATQGKNEQFF,TGTGCCAGCAGCGTAGCTACACAGGGTAAAAATGAGCAGTTCTTC
TRBJ1-1,NA,NA,TRBV6-1,CASSGQGEAFF,TGTGCCAGCAGTGGTCAGGGTGAAGCTTTCTTT
TRBJ1-3,TRBD1,NA,TRBV30,CAWGRQGAGNTIYF,TGTGCCTGGGGACGACAGGGAGCTGGAAACACCATATATTTT
TRBJ2-2,TRBD2,NA,TRBV5-5,CASSLVTSADTGELFF,TGTGCCAGCAGCTTGGTGACTAGCGCGGACACCGGGGAGCTGTTTTTT
TRBJ2-1,NA,NA,TRBV6-5,CASSYTPLADEQFF,TGTGCCAGCAGTTACACCCCACTTGCCGATGAGCAGTTCTTC
TRBJ2-4,TRBD1,NA,TRBV6-5,CASSLRQGKNIQYF,TGTGCCAGCAGTCTCCGACAGGGGAAAAACATTCAGTACTTC
TRBJ1-5,TRBD1,NA,TRBV19,CATRDRGVQPQHF,TGTGCCACCCGGGACAGGGGAGTCCAGCCCCAGCATTTT
TRBJ2-7,TRBD1,NA,TRBV6-6,CASSYSGTGGEQYF,TGTGCCAGCAGTTACTCGGGGACAGGGGGCGAGCAGTACTTC
TRBJ1-3,NA,NA,TRBV7-8,CASSLGGFGGNTIYF,TGTGCCAGCAGCTTAGGAGGATTTGGAGGAAACACCATATATTTT
TRBJ2-2,NA,NA,TRBV6-6,CASTIANTGELFF,TGTGCCAGCACGATAGCGAACACCGGGGAGCTGTTTTTT
TRBJ2-2,TRBD2,NA,TRBV5-4,CASSPGTRGTGELFF,TGTGCCAGCAGCCCCGGGACTAGGGGAACCGGGGAGCTGTTTTTT
TRBJ2-3,TRBD2,NA,TRBV11-2,CASSLVGGGDTDTQYF,TGTGCCAGCAGCTTAGTAGGCGGGGGGGACACAGATACGCAGTATTTT
TRBJ2-7,TRBD2,NA,TRBV15,CATRALAGGDPYEQYF,TGTGCCACCAGAGCACTAGCGGGGGGGGACCCCTACGAGCAGTACTTC
TRBJ1-1,TRBD1,once,TRBV11-2,CASSYGQENTEAFF,TGTGCCAGCAGCTATGGACAGGAGAACACTGAAGCTTTCTTT
TRBJ2-3,TRBD2,NA,TRBV4-2,CASSHETSGGPTRTQYF,TGTGCCAGCAGCCACGAGACTAGCGGGGGCCCCACGCGTACGCAGTATTTT
TRBJ2-5,TRBD2,NA,TRBV2,CASSENTGGMETQYF,TGTGCCAGCAGTGAAAATACGGGGGGGATGGAGACCCAGTACTTC
TRBJ2-5,TRBD1,NA,TRBV7-3,CASSLSGGVETQYF,TGTGCCAGCAGCTTATCAGGGGGAGTCGAGACCCAGTACTTC
TRBJ1-2,TRBD1,NA,TRBV11-2,CASSFTGQGDGYTF,TGTGCCAGCAGCTTCACGGGACAGGGGGATGGCTACACCTTC
TRBJ2-5,NA,NA,TRBV12-5,CASGLLGETQYF,TGTGCTAGTGGTTTGCTCGGGGAGACCCAGTACTTC
TRBJ2-7,TRBD2,NA,TRBV5-1,CASSPKPGTSGSGPYEQYF,TGCGCCAGCAGCCCGAAACCCGGGACTAGCGGGAGCGGGCCCTACGAGCAGTACTTC
TRBJ1-2,NA,NA,TRBV30,CAWNIREAAGYTF,TGTGCCTGGAACATACGGGAGGCGGCCGGCTACACCTTC
TRBJ2-1,TRBD2,NA,TRBV5-6,CASSQGTSRNEQFF,TGTGCCAGCAGCCAAGGGACTAGTCGGAATGAGCAGTTCTTC
TRBJ2-5,TRBD2,NA,TRBV5-1,CASSLGASGDQETQYF,TGCGCCAGCAGCTTGGGGGCTAGCGGGGACCAAGAGACCCAGTACTTC
TRBJ2-7,TRBD2,NA,TRBV18,CASSPLFSGKSYEQYF,TGTGCCAGCTCACCCCTGTTTAGCGGGAAATCCTACGAGCAGTACTTC
TRBJ2-2,TRBD2,once,TRBV6-5,CASSYGLAGGPGELFF,TGTGCCAGCAGTTACGGACTAGCGGGGGGCCCCGGGGAGCTGTTTTTT
TRBJ1-2,NA,NA,TRBV4-3,CASSQDPARATVSGYTF,TGCGCCAGCAGCCAAGATCCGGCCAGGGCTACCGTATCTGGCTACACCTTC
TRBJ1-1,TRBD1,NA,TRBV11-2,CASSLRDRGKAFF,TGTGCCAGCAGCCTCCGGGACAGGGGAAAAGCTTTCTTT
TRBJ2-7,NA,NA,TRBV18,CASSPRAGVEQYF,TGTGCCAGCTCACCACGGGCAGGCGTTGAGCAGTACTTC
TRBJ2-5,TRBD2,NA,TRBV19,CASSIVSGRSRETQYF,TGTGCCAGTAGTATCGTTAGCGGGAGGTCGAGGGAGACCCAGTACTTC
TRBJ2-2,TRBD2,NA,TRBV7-3,CASSAPTSGGPHTGELFF,TGTGCCAGCAGCGCACCGACTAGCGGGGGGCCACACACCGGGGAGCTGTTTTTT
TRBJ2-7,NA,few,TRBV4-3,CASSQDRGQNYEQYF,TGCGCCAGCAGCCAAGATCGAGGGCAGAACTACGAGCAGTACTTC
TRBJ1-1,NA,NA,TRBV11-2,CASSLDPRGNTEAFF,TGTGCCAGCAGCTTAGACCCCAGGGGGAACACTGAAGCTTTCTTT